The 13 T cell receptor beta chains given below trace back to one sample, sequenced in a study of blood T cells in healthy people across ages. The use of a sample-barcoded 5' primer and a J-beta primer mix characterized a second PCR of roughly 6 to 11 cycles. Via MiXCR, TCRdb re-called the 5' RACE reads, giving one row per CDR3 protein. The sample lists about 1.6 million distinct CDR3 sequences; about 35% were seen once. Source material: blood. Source of these receptors: a woman between 25 and 40 years old in good health.

CDR3 residues: CASSSIRGGGLNYGYTF. In DNA form, the CDR3 reads TGTGCCAGCAGCTCCATACGCGGGGGGGGCCTCAACTATGGCTACACCTTC. J is TRBJ1-2 and V is TRBV5-6; maybe TRBD1 (6 bases). The V end was cut by 3 bases, the J end by 2 bases, with 20 bases between. The length of the CDR3 is 17 residues. Germline V gene data show CDR1 as SGHDT and CDR2 as YYEEEE. The whole variable domain, remainder taken from reference TRBV5-6 and TRBJ1-2, is DAGVTQSPTHLIKTRGQQVTLRCSPKSGHDTVSWYQQALGQGPQFIFQYYEEEERQRGNFPDRFSGHQFPNYSSELNVNALLLGDSALYLCASSSIRGGGLNYGYTFGSGTRLTVV.

This clonotype has more than one count but fewer than ten. This sequence joins TRBV6-1 and TRBJ1-5; D gene uncertain. Trimming stripped 2 bases from V and 11 bases from J, with 19 bases between. The CDR3 extends over 15 amino acids. The germline gives CDR1 MNHNS, CDR2 SASEGT. CDR3 nucleotides: TGTGCCAGCAGTGAATTGCCCCTCCCCGCCGGGGCCCAGCATTTT. Protein sequence: CASSELPLPAGAQHF.

V usage is TRBV28 and J usage is TRBJ2-2; perhaps TRBD2 as D (5 bases). Between the trimmed V and J ends, which lost 8 bases and 10 bases, there was a span of 26 bases. Germline CDR1 reads MDHEN; CDR2 reads SYDVKM. CDR3 length: 16 amino acids. This chain's CDR3 is CASGTTRSSSSEELFF. Here the CDR3 DNA reads TGTGCCAGCGGAACTACTCGGAGTTCGAGTAGCGAGGAGCTGTTTTTT.

As regards this clonotype: A read error may account for a junction end that differs from germline. V usage is TRBV5-4 and J usage is TRBJ1-4, with a weak D call TRBD1 (5 bases). The V gene's germline CDR1 is SGHNT and CDR2 YYREEE (reference sequence). This CDR3 region has 16 residues. The CDR3 nucleotides read TGTGCCAGCAGCCCGTCGAGGGGTTCGACTAACGAAAAACTGTTTTTT. The encoded protein is CASSPSRGSTNEKLFF.

This clonotype turned up a few times. The chain recombines TRBV11-2 with TRBJ2-3; maybe TRBD2 (7 bases). The germline CDR1 and CDR2 sequences are SGHAT and FQNNGV. The CDR3 totals 19 residues. V gave up 5 bases and J gave up 4 bases, with 28 bases separating them. CDR3 region: CASSVLPNVGGASPDTQYF. CDR3 DNA sequence: TGTGCCAGCAGCGTACTACCCAACGTAGGGGGGGCCTCACCAGATACGCAGTATTTT.

This clonotype has more than one count but fewer than ten. The chain carries TRBV6-5 and TRBJ2-1; 11 bases match TRBD1. CDR3 size: 16 residues. The J segment lost 6 bases and the V segment lost 3 bases, leaving 7 bases of the junction unmatched. Germline CDR1 reads MNHEY; CDR2 reads SVGAGI. CDR3 in amino acids: CASSYLSGTGGNEQFF. The CDR3 bases are TGTGCCAGCAGTTATCTATCCGGGACAGGGGGCAATGAGCAGTTCTTC.

This clonotype has a single count. V is TRBV5-1 and J is TRBJ1-2; D not resolved. Per germline, CDR1 SGHRS and CDR2 YFSETQ. There are 14 residues in the CDR3. V was cut by 0 bases and J by 0 bases, with 6 bases left in between. DNA of the CDR3: TGCGCCAGCAGCTTGGGAAAAACTAACTATGGCTACACCTTC. This encodes CASSLGKTNYGYTF.

This clonotype was observed many times. The chain employs TRBV5-1 and TRBJ2-7; possibly TRBD2 for D (6 bases). The CDR3 is 15 residues long. The ends were cut back, 1 base at V and 4 bases at J, with 15 bases in the middle. Per germline, CDR1 SGHRS and CDR2 YFSETQ. This CDR3 reads CASSLIAGPEYEQYF. The CDR3 region has the DNA TGCGCCAGCAGCTTGATTGCGGGACCTGAATACGAGCAGTACTTC.

This clonotype came up a few times. V gene TRBV4-1 combines with J gene TRBJ2-3; 12 bases are a match to TRBD2. Germline values: CDR1 MGHRA, CDR2 YSYEKL. The CDR3 runs 17 residues. The trim removed 3 bases at V and 2 bases at J, leaving 6 bases unmatched. The CDR3 DNA sequence: TGCGCCAGCAGCCATCTGACTAGCGGGGGAGACACAGATACGCAGTATTTT. This codes for CASSHLTSGGDTDTQYF.

This clonotype was picked up a small number of times. This sequence joins TRBV5-1 and TRBJ2-1; weak D call: TRBD2 (6 bases). V was shortened by 6 bases and J by 0 bases, with 10 bases between the two germline ends. Germline CDR1 and CDR2: SGHRS and YFSETQ. The CDR3 has 14 amino acids. In nucleotides, the CDR3 is TGCGCCAGCAAGGAGGGACTCTCCTACAATGAGCAGTTCTTC. Amino acid sequence: CASKEGLSYNEQFF.

This clonotype has more than one count but fewer than ten. The chain is built from TRBV4-2 and TRBJ2-3; TRBD2 matches at 13 bases. The CDR3 totals 17 residues. V was clipped by 0 bases and J by 4 bases; unmatched bases: 4. Germline assignment: CDR1 LGHNA and CDR2 YNFKEQ. The CDR3 reads CASSQDILAGGADTQYF. The CDR3 DNA follows: TGTGCCAGCAGCCAAGACATACTAGCGGGGGGGGCAGATACGCAGTATTTT.

About this clonotype itself: Its ends do not fully match the called genes, so a read error is possible. The rearrangement joins TRBV29-1 to TRBJ2-6; tentatively, D is TRBD1 (5 bases). The CDR3 has 13 amino acids. Germline-derived CDR1 and CDR2 are SQVTM and ANQGSEA. CDR3 region: CSVDASGANILTF. CDR3 coding DNA: TGCAGCGTTGATGCCTCTGGGGCCAACATCCTGACTTTC.

J is TRBJ2-1 and V is TRBV29-1; 10 nucleotides agree with TRBD2. This CDR3 spans 13 amino acids. Per germline, CDR1 SQVTM and CDR2 ANQGSEA. The V and J ends lost 7 bases and 9 bases, in that order; junction bases with no gene match: 9. The CDR3 DNA follows: TGCAGCGGAGGACTAGCGGTTGTAAGTGAGCAGTTCTTC. Translating it yields CSGGLAVVSEQFF.